In this sample, the clone carrying this T cell receptor beta chain turned up many times. This record comes from a study of T-cell memory formation after mild COVID-19. This CDR3 contains 18 residues. V was pared by 5 bases and J by 0 bases, with 6 bases of the junction left unmatched. CDR1 SSHAT and CDR2 FNYEAQ come from the germline V gene (reference sequence). TCRdb reanalysed the 5' RACE reads using MiXCR and keeps one entry per CDR3 protein. The sample shows about 82,000 distinct CDR3 sequences, approximately 13% of them seen only once. This sequence joins TRBV7-7 and TRBJ2-1, with 14 bases aligning to TRBD2. Sequencing input: PBMCs or a T cell subset sorted from them (not recorded which). This sequence originates from an adult woman who had mild COVID-19 (a few samples of this study predate the infection). Cell type and time point are not known. This chain's CDR3 is CASSAGLAGVYSYNEQFF. CDR3 nucleotides: TGTGCCAGCAGCGCGGGACTAGCGGGGGTATACTCCTACAATGAGCAGTTCTTC.